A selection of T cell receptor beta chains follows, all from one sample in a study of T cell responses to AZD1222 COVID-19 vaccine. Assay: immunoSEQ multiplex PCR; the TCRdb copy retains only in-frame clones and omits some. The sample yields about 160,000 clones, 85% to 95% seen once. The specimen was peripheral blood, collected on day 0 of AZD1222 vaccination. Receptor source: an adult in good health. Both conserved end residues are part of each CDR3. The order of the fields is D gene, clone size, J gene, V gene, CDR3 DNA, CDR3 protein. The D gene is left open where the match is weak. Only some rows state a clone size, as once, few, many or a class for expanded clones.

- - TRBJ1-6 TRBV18 TGTGCCAGCTCCCCCGGCGGTGGACCCCTCCACTTT CASSPGGGPLHF
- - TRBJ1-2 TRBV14 TGTGCCAGCAGCCAAGATGGGGGGAGCTATGGCTACACCTTC CASSQDGGSYGYTF
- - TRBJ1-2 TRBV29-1 TGCAGCGTTGACAAACCTCCTTATGGCTACACCTTC CSVDKPPYGYTF
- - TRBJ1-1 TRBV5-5 TGTGCCAGCAGCTCCACGGGACTACTGAACACTGAAGCTTTCTTT CASSSTGLLNTEAFF
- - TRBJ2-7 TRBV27 TGTGCCAGCAGCACGACCGGGACTCCCCTCTACGAGCAGTACTTC CASSTTGTPLYEQYF
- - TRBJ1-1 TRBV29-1 TGCAGCGTTGATGGCGGGAACACTGAAGCTTTCTTT CSVDGGNTEAFF
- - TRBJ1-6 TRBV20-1 TGCAGTGCTAGTCAGGAATACCTTAATTCACCCCTCCACTTT CSASQEYLNSPLHF
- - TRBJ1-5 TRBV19 TGTGCCAGCACCAGAAGGGCAGGAATTGGTAGCAATCAGCCCCAGCATTTT CASTRRAGIGSNQPQHF
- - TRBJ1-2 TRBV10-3 TGTGCCATCAGTGGGACGAGGGCTGGCTACACCTTC CAISGTRAGYTF
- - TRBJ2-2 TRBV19 TGTGCCAGTAGTATGGGACGGAGGCTACTTCCTGCGAACACCGGGGAGCTGTTTTTT CASSMGRRLLPANTGELFF
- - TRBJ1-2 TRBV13 TGTGCCAGCAGCTTAGAAAGCTATGGCTACACCTTC CASSLESYGYTF
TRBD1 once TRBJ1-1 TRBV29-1 TGCAGCGTTGAGAGGGACAGCGGTAACACTGAAGCTTTCTTT CSVERDSGNTEAFF
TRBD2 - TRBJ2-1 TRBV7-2 TGTGCCAGCAGCTTAGCCGGGTGGTCTAAACTAGCGGGGGGGACCTACAATGAGCAGTTCTTC CASSLAGWSKLAGGTYNEQFF
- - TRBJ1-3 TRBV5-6 TGTGCCAGCAGCTTGGCCGGGACGGTGTCGGGAAACACCATATATTTT CASSLAGTVSGNTIYF
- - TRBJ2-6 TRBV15 TGTGCCACCAGCAGTGGGGGCCGCTCTGGGGCCAACGTCCTGACTTTC CATSSGGRSGANVLTF
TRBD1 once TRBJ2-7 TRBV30 TGTGCCTGGAGACAGGGGAATGCCCACTACGAGCAGTACTTC CAWRQGNAHYEQYF
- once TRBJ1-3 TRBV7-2 TGTGCCAGCAGCGAGGGGTCTTACTCTGGAAACACCATATATTTT CASSEGSYSGNTIYF
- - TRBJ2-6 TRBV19 TGTGCCAGTAGTATCAGCTCTGGGGCCAACGTCCTGACTTTC CASSISSGANVLTF
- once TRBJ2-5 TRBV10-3 TGTGCCATCGGAAGTGGCCAAGACGAGACCCAGTACTTC CAIGSGQDETQYF
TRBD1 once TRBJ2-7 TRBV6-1 TGTGCCAGCAGTGAGCAGGGGGACATATACGAGCAGTACTTC CASSEQGDIYEQYF
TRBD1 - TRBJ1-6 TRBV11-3 TGTGCCAGCAGCTTATCCCGGACAGGGACCCCAATTAATTCACCCCTCCACTTT CASSLSRTGTPINSPLHF
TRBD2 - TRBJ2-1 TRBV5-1 TGCGCCAGCAGCCGGGGGACTAGCGGCTACAATGAGCAGTTCTTC CASSRGTSGYNEQFF
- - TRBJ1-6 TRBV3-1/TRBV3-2 TGTGCCAGCAGCCAAGGCGGGACACCCCTCCACTTT CASSQGGTPLHF
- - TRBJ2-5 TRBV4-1 TGCGCCAGCAGCCTTAATGTCCAGCTTCAAGAGACCCAGTACTTC CASSLNVQLQETQYF
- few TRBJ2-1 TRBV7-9 TGTGCCAGCGGACTCTTACAGGGTGGTGAGCAGTTCTTC CASGLLQGGEQFF
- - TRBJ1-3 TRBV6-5 TGTGCCAGCAGTAATTACCGGGACGGAGGAAACACCATATATTTT CASSNYRDGGNTIYF
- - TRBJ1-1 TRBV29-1 TGCAGCGTTGGAGGTAGTGAAGCTTTCTTT CSVGGSEAFF
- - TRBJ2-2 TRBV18 TGTGCCAGCTCACCAAGACTAGTTGACTCCGGGGAGCTGTTTTTT CASSPRLVDSGELFF
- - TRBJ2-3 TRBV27 TGTGCCAGCACCAACCACGGCACGCAGTATTTT CASTNHGTQYF
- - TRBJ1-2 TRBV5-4 TGTGCCAGCAGCTTACAGTCTCCGCGGGACTATGGCTACACCTTC CASSLQSPRDYGYTF
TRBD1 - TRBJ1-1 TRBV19 TGTGCCAGTACCCCTACAGGGGACACTGAAGCTTTCTTT CASTPTGDTEAFF
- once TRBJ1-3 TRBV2 TGTGCCAGCAGTGAAGTTGGTGAATTGGATACTGGAAACACCATATATTTT CASSEVGELDTGNTIYF
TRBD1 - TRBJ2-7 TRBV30 TGTGCCTGGAGCCCGGAAGTCGCCGGGACAGTCTCCTACGAGCAGTACTTC CAWSPEVAGTVSYEQYF
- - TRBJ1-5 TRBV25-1 TGTGCCAGCAGCTTTGGGGGGATGCAGCCCCAGCATTTT CASSFGGMQPQHF
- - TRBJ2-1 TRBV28 TGTGCCAGCAGTTTAATCTGGGGGGAAGGGGGCGAGCAGTTCTTC CASSLIWGEGGEQFF
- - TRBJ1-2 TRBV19 TGTGCCAGTAGTACCCAAAGGGCAATGGGCTACACCTTC CASSTQRAMGYTF
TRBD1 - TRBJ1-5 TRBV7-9 TGTGCCAGCGAGGAGGGGGCAGGACAGCCCCAGCATTTT CASEEGAGQPQHF
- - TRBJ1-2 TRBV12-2 TGTGCAAGTCGCGTAAGCTGGACAGCCTACCGCCGAGGCTACACCTTC CASRVSWTAYRRGYTF
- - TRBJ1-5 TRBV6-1 TGTGCCAGCAGTGAGGTCCGAAAGGAGCCCCAGCATTTT CASSEVRKEPQHF
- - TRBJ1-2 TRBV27 TGTGCCAGCAGTTATACAGGAACTAACTATGGCTACACCTTC CASSYTGTNYGYTF
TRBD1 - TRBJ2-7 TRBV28 TGTGCCAGCAGAGTAGGGGGCGGTTACTACGAGCAGTACTTC CASRVGGGYYEQYF
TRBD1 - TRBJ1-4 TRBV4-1 TGCGCCAGCAGCCAGGGGCCGGACAGGGTGTTTGAAAAACTGTTTTTT CASSQGPDRVFEKLFF
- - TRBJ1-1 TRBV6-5 TGTGCCAGCAGTTACCGGGGCGAAGCTTTCTTT CASSYRGEAFF
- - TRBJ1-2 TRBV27 TGTGCCAGCAGTTCCCAGACACGCTTAACCTATGGCTACACCTTC CASSSQTRLTYGYTF
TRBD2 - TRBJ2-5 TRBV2 TGTGCCAGCAGTACCGCGACTAGCGGGGGCCCCCAAGAGACCCAGTACTTC CASSTATSGGPQETQYF
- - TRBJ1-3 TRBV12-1 TGTGCCAGCAGCTTTGGGAGGTGGGAAGGAAACACCATATATTTT CASSFGRWEGNTIYF
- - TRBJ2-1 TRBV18 TGTGCCAGCTCACCGGACTACGGAGGGATCTACAATGAGCAGTTCTTC CASSPDYGGIYNEQFF